This entry lists 17 T cell receptor beta chains sequenced from one sample in a study of pediatric ulcerative colitis. The method was immunoSEQ multiplex PCR; TCRdb's version includes in-frame clones alone and lacks a portion of them. The table shows 50,000 to 65,000 clones, with 86% occurring only once. Source material: blood. The source is a boy younger than 18 with severe ulcerative colitis.

The chain uses TRBV6-9 and TRBJ2-7; weak D call: TRBD1 (6 bases). The V end was cut by 4 bases, the J end by 5 bases, with 6 bases between. Germline assignment: CDR1 MNHGY and CDR2 SVAAGI. CDR3 length: 11 residues. As DNA, the CDR3 is TGTGCCAGCAGTTGGGGGCACGAGCAGTACTTC. As protein: CASSWGHEQYF.

In its sample, this clone was seen once. The chain uses TRBV11-3 and TRBJ1-1; D gene uncertain. The CDR3 spans 13 residues. V was trimmed by 3 bases and J by 1 base, leaving 6 bases between them. Per the germline V gene, CDR1 is SGHNT and CDR2 is YENEEA. CDR3 protein: CASSLSPNTEAFF. The CDR3 DNA reads as TGTGCCAGCAGCTTGAGTCCGAACACTGAAGCTTTCTTT.

The chain combines TRBV4-3 with TRBJ1-5; D is perhaps TRBD1 (5 bases). In germline, CDR1 is LGHNA, CDR2 YSLEER. The CDR3 runs to 16 residues. Trimming cost V 4 bases and J 2 bases, with 15 bases left between them. The CDR3 reads CASSPGATEGNQPQHF. Written as DNA, the CDR3 is TGCGCCAGCAGCCCCGGTGCGACAGAGGGCAATCAGCCCCAGCATTTT.

In regard to this clone: A read error may produce the germline difference seen at one junction end. V and J are TRBV30 and TRBJ1-1; no definite D call. In germline, CDR1 is GTSNPN, CDR2 SVGIG (reference sequence). This CDR3 has 13 amino acids. CDR3 amino acids: CARSVRQNTEAFF. The DNA for the CDR3 is TGTGCCCGGAGTGTACGCCAGAACACTGAAGCTTTCTTT.

The rearrangement links TRBV25-1 to TRBJ2-1; tentative D call: TRBD1 (6 bases). CDR1 and CDR2 (germline): MGHDK, SYGVNS. CDR3 length: 11 residues. V was shortened by 6 bases and J by 10 bases, with 10 bases between the two germline ends. CDR3 loop: CASRSQGEQFF. The CDR3 region has the DNA TGTGCCAGCAGGTCCCAGGGGGAGCAGTTCTTC. The whole variable domain, filled in from reference TRBV25-1 and TRBJ2-1, reads EADIYQTPRYLVIGTGKKITLECSQTMGHDKMYWYQQDPGMELHLIHYSYGVNSTEKGDLSSESTVSRIRTEHFPLTLESARPSHTSQYLCASRSQGEQFFGPGTRLTVL.

V gene TRBV2 combines with J gene TRBJ2-4, with D possibly being TRBD2 (6 bases). Germline CDR1 is SNHLY and CDR2 is FYNNEI. Trimming pared 2 bases from V and 7 bases from J, leaving 15 bases between. The CDR3 runs 15 residues. The CDR3 bases are TGTGCCAGCAGTGAACAACTTCCGGGAGCTAACATTCAGTACTTC. Translating it yields CASSEQLPGANIQYF.

This chain joins TRBV19 and TRBJ1-2; TRBD1 matches at 7 bases. This CDR3 has 12 amino acids. The germline V gene encodes CDR1 LNHDA and CDR2 SQIVND (reference sequence). Trimming removed 7 bases from V and 6 bases from J; junction bases left unmatched: 5. CDR3 DNA sequence: TGTGCCAGTAAAGTAGGGGGCAATGGCTACACCTTC. Protein product: CASKVGGNGYTF.

V gene TRBV6-6 combines with J gene TRBJ2-1; 7 nucleotides agree with TRBD1. Germline V gives CDR1 MNHNY, CDR2 SVGAGI (reference sequence). The CDR3 consists of 13 residues. The V segment lost 5 bases and the J segment 5 bases; nucleotides outside the gene matches: 3. The CDR3: CASSPGQHNEQFF. The CDR3 DNA is TGTGCCAGCAGTCCGGGACAGCACAATGAGCAGTTCTTC.

The chain uses TRBV7-9 and TRBJ2-7, with D tentatively TRBD1 or TRBD2 (5 bases each). Looked up from germline, CDR1 is SEHNR and CDR2 is FQNEAQ (reference sequence). The CDR3 length is 14 residues. V was cut by 5 bases and J by 4 bases, with 15 bases left in between. CDR3 sequence reads: CASSPRDGNYEQYF. For the CDR3, the DNA is TGTGCCAGCAGCCCCCGGGACGGAAATTACGAGCAGTACTTC.

V usage is TRBV29-1 and J usage is TRBJ1-2; 10 bases align to TRBD1. CDR3 length: 13 residues. V gave up 4 bases and J gave up 6 bases; unmatched junction bases: 5. The V gene's germline CDR1 is SQVTM and CDR2 ANQGSEA. In DNA, the CDR3 is TGCAGCGTTGGGGCGGGACAGGGGCATGGCTACACCTTC. It encodes CSVGAGQGHGYTF.

This chain uses TRBV2 with TRBJ1-2; no reliable D call. Germline V gives CDR1 SNHLY, CDR2 FYNNEI. V dropped 8 bases and J dropped 2 bases, with 15 bases sitting between them. The CDR3 extends over 14 amino acids. The DNA of the CDR3 is TGTGCCAGCCTTGGCCAGGCCCAGAACTATGGCTACACCTTC. Translation gives CASLGQAQNYGYTF. Variable domain in full (rest from reference TRBV2 and TRBJ1-2): EPEVTQTPSHQVTQMGQEVILRCVPISNHLYFYWYRQILGQKVEFLVSFYNNEISEKSEIFDDQFSVERPDGSNFTLKIRSTKLEDSAMYFCASLGQAQNYGYTFGSGTRLTVV.

The rearrangement joins TRBV29-1 to TRBJ2-7, with 11 nucleotides matching TRBD2. Germline assignment: CDR1 SQVTM and CDR2 ANQGSEA. Trimming cost V 3 bases and J 5 bases; bases outside gene matches: 12. The length of the CDR3 is 16 residues. The CDR3 DNA follows: TGCAGCGTTGAGTCAGGGCTAGCGGGAGGTTCCCACGAGCAGTACTTC. Amino acids: CSVESGLAGGSHEQYF.

The chain combines TRBV30 with TRBJ2-2; the D call may be TRBD1 or TRBD2 (6 bases each). From germline, CDR1 is GTSNPN and CDR2 SVGIG (reference sequence). Trimming took 1 base from V and 6 from J, leaving 12 bases between them. This CDR3 region has 14 residues. The CDR3 sequence: CAWSEIGGPGELFF. CDR3 nucleotides: TGTGCCTGGAGTGAAATCGGGGGCCCCGGGGAGCTGTTTTTT.

This clone was counted only a few times. This chain uses TRBV6-1 with TRBJ1-2; no clear D gene. The V end lost 4 bases, the J end lost 3 bases, and 15 bases lay between the germline ends. Germline V gene lookup returns CDR1 MNHNS and CDR2 SASEGT. The CDR3 covers 15 residues. CDR3 amino acids: CASSARLLEDYGYTF. The CDR3 DNA sequence: TGTGCCAGCAGTGCCCGACTCCTCGAGGACTATGGCTACACCTTC.

The rearrangement joins TRBV9 to TRBJ1-1; D might be TRBD1 (5 bases). Germline lookup yields CDR1 SGDLS and CDR2 YYNGEE. The CDR3 sequence is 15 residues long. Trimming cost V 0 bases and J 6 bases, with 15 bases left between them. The CDR3: CASSVGQQANAEAFF. CDR3 nucleotides: TGTGCCAGCAGCGTAGGCCAACAGGCTAACGCTGAAGCTTTCTTT.

The gene calls are TRBV30 and TRBJ1-1, with a possible D match to TRBD1 (6 bases). Germline CDR1 is GTSNPN and CDR2 is SVGIG (reference sequence). The CDR3 is 12 residues long. Trimming took off 4 bases at V and 1 base at J, with 7 bases between the two ends. CDR3 loop: CAWTGANTEAFF. CDR3 DNA sequence: TGTGCCTGGACAGGGGCGAACACTGAAGCTTTCTTT.

This rearrangement joins TRBV25-1 to TRBJ2-7; D is ambiguous. Germline values: CDR1 MGHDK, CDR2 SYGVNS. V was shortened by 4 bases and J by 4 bases, with 11 bases between the two germline ends. This CDR3 is built from 13 residues. CDR3 in amino acids: CASSARSSYEQYF. The DNA for the CDR3 is TGTGCCAGCAGTGCCAGGAGTTCTTACGAGCAGTACTTC.